This T cell receptor beta chain emerged from a study of shared clonotypes between healthy human individuals. Profiling relied on immunoSEQ multiplex PCR, and the TCRdb table lists in-frame clones only, not all of them. The data hold about 380,000 clones, with about 97% observed a single time. The CDR3 extends over 16 amino acids. Germline V gene lookup returns CDR1 SGHNT and CDR2 YYREEE (reference sequence). V was clipped by 3 bases and J by 7 bases, with 23 bases between them. The rearrangement uses TRBV5-4 and TRBJ2-7, with D perhaps given as TRBD1 or TRBD2 (5 bases each). This sequence originates from a young man in good health. Sequencing was carried out using memory CD8+ T cells sorted from blood. As to subset: CD45RO+ cells pooled with CCR7-negative TemRA cells. The CDR3 loop reads CASSSPASDGAMEQYF. The CDR3 DNA reads as TGTGCCAGCAGCTCCCCCGCCAGCGACGGGGCTATGGAGCAGTACTTC. Drawing the rest from reference TRBV5-4 and TRBJ2-7, the complete variable domain is ETGVTQSPTHLIKTRGQQVTLRCSSQSGHNTVSWYQQALGQGPQFIFQYYREEENGRGNFPPRFSGLQFPNYSSELNVNALELDDSALYLCASSSPASDGAMEQYFGPGTRLTVT.